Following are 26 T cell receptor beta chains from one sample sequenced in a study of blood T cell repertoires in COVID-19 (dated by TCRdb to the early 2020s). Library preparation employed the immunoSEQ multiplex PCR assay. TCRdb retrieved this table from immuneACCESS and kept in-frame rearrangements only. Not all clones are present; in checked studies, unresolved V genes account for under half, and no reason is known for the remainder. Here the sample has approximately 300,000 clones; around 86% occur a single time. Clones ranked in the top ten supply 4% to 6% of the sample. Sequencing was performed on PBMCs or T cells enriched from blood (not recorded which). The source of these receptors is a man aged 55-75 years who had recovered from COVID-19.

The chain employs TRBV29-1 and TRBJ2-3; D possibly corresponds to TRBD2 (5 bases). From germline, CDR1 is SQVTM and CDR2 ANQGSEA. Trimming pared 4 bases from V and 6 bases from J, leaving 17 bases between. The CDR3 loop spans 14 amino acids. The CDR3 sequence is CSVVGRGSEDTQYF. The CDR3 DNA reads TGCAGCGTTGTTGGCCGGGGAAGTGAGGATACGCAGTATTTT.

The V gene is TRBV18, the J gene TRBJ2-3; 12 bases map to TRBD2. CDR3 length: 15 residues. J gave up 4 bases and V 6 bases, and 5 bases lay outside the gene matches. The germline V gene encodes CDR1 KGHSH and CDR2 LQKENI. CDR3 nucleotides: TGTGCCAGCTCTCCGACTAGCGGGAGCTCAGATACGCAGTATTTT. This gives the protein CASSPTSGSSDTQYF.

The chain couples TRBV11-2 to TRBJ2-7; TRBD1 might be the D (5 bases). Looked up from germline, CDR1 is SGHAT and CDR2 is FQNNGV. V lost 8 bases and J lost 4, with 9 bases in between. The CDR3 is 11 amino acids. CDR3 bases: TGTGCCAGCTCGAAGGGGTACGAGCAGTACTTC. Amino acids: CASSKGYEQYF.

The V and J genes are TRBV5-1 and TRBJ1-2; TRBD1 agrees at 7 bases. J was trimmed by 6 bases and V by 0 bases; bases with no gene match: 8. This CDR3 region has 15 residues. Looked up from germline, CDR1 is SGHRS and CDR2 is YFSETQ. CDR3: CASSLVGQRTNGYTF. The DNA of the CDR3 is TGCGCCAGCAGCTTGGTGGGACAGAGAACTAATGGCTACACCTTC. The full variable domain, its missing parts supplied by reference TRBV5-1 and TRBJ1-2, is KAGVTQTPRYLIKTRGQQVTLSCSPISGHRSVSWYQQTPGQGLQFLFEYFSETQRNKGNFPGRFSGRQFSNSRSEMNVSTLELGDSALYLCASSLVGQRTNGYTFGSGTRLTVV.

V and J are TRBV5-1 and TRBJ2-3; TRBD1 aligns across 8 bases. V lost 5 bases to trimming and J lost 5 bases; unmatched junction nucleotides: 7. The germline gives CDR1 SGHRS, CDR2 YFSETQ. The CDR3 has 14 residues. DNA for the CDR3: TGCGCCAGCAGGCCGGGACAGGCTGAAGATACGCAGTATTTT. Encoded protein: CASRPGQAEDTQYF.

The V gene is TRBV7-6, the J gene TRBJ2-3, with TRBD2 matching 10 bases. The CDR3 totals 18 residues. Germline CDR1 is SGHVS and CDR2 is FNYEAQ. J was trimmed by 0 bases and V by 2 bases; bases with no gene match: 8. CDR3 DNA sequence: TGTGCCAGCAGCTTAATGATAGCGGGAGGAAGGAGCACAGATACGCAGTATTTT. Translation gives CASSLMIAGGRSTDTQYF.

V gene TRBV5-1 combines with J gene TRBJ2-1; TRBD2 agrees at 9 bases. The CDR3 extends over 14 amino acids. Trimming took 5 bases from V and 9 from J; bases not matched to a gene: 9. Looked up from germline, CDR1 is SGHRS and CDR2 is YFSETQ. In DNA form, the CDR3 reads TGCGCCAGCAGGGGTAGCGGGAGCTCCGGTGAGCAGTTCTTC. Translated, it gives CASRGSGSSGEQFF.

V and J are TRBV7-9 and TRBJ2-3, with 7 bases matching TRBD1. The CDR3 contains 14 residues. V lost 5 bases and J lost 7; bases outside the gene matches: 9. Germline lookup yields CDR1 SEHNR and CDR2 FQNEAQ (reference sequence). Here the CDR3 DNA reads TGTGCCAGCAGCCCGGGACAGTCAGGATATACGCAGTATTTT. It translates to CASSPGQSGYTQYF.

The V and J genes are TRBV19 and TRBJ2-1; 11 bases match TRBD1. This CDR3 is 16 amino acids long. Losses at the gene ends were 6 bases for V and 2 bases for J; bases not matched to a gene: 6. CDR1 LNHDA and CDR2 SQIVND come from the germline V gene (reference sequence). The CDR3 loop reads CASRYRDRGTYNEQFF. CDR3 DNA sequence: TGTGCCAGTAGGTACCGGGACAGGGGGACCTACAATGAGCAGTTCTTC.

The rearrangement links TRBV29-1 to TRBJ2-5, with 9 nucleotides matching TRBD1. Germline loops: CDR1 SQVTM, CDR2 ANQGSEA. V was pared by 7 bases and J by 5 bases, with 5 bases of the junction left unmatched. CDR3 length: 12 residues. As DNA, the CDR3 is TGCAGCGCCCGGACAGGGGCCGAGACCCAGTACTTC. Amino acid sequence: CSARTGAETQYF.

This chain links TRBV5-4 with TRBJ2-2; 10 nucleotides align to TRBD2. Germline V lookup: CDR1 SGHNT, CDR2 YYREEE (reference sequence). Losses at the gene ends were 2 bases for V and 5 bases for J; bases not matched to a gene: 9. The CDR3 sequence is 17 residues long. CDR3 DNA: TGTGCCAGCAGCTTCCCGGGAAGCGGGGGGGTTACCGGGGAGCTGTTTTTT. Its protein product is CASSFPGSGGVTGELFF.

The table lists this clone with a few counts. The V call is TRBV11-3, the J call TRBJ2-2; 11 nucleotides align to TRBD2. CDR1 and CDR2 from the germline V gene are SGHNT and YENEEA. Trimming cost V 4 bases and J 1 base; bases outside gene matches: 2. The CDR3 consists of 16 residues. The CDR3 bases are TGTGCCAGCAGCTCCGGACTAGCGGGGAACACCGGGGAGCTGTTTTTT. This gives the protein CASSSGLAGNTGELFF. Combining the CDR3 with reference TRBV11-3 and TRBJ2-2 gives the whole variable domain EAGVVQSPRYKIIEKKQPVAFWCNPISGHNTLYWYLQNLGQGPELLIRYENEEAVDDSQLPKDRFSAERLKGVDSTLKIQPAELGDSAVYLCASSSGLAGNTGELFFGEGSRLTVL.

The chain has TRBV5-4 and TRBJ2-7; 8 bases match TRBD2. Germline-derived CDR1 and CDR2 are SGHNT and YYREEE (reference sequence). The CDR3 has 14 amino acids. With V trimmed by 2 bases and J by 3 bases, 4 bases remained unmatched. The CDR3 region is CASSLRLAGYEQYF. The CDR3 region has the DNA TGTGCCAGCAGCTTACGTCTAGCGGGCTACGAGCAGTACTTC.

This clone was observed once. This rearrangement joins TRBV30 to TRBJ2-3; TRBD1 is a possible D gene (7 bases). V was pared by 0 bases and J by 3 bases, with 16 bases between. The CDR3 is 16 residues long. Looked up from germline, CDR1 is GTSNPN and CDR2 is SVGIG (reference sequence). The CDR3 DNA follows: TGTGCCTGGAGTGTAGGAGGGACAGTCTTTACAGATACGCAGTATTTT. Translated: CAWSVGGTVFTDTQYF.

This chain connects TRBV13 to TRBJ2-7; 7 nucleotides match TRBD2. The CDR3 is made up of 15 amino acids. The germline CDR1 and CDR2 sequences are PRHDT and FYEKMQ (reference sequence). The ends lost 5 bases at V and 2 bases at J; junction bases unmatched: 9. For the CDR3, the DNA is TGTGCCAGCAGCCCCTGGCGGGAGTTAGCCTACGAGCAGTACTTC. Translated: CASSPWRELAYEQYF.

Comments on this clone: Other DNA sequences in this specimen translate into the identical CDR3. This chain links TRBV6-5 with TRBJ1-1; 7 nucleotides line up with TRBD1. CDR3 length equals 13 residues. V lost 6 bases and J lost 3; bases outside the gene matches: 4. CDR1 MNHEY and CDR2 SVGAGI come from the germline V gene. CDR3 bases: TGTGCCAGCAGGAGACAGGGCTACACTGAAGCTTTCTTT. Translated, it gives CASRRQGYTEAFF.

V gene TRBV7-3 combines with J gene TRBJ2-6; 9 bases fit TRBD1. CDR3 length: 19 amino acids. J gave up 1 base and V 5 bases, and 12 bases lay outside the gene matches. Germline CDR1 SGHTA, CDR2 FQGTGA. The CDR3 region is CASSPGQGVPGSGANVLTF. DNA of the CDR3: TGTGCCAGCAGCCCGGGACAGGGCGTCCCAGGATCTGGGGCCAACGTCCTGACTTTC. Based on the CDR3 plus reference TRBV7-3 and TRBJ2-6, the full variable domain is GAGVSQTPSNKVTEKGKYVELRCDPISGHTALYWYRQSLGQGPEFLIYFQGTGAADDSGLPNDRFFAVRPEGSVSTLKIQRTERGDSAVYLCASSPGQGVPGSGANVLTFGAGSRLTVL.

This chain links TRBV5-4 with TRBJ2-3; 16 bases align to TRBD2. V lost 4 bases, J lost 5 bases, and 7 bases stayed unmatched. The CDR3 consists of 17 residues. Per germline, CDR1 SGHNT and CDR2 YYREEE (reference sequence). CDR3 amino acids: CASSKGTSGRAQDTQYF. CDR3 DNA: TGTGCCAGCAGCAAAGGGACTAGCGGGAGGGCCCAAGATACGCAGTATTTT.

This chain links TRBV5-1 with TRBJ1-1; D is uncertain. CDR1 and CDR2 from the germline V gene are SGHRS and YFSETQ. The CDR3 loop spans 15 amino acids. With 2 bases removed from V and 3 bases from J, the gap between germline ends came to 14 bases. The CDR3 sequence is CASSLLAFGDTEAFF. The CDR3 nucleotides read TGCGCCAGCAGCTTACTTGCGTTCGGGGACACTGAAGCTTTCTTT.

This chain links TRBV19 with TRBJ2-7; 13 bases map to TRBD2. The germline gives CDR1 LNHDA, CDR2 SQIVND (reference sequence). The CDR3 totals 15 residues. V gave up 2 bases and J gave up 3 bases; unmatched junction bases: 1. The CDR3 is CASSITSGRVYEQYF. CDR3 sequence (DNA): TGTGCCAGTAGTATAACTAGCGGGAGGGTCTACGAGCAGTACTTC. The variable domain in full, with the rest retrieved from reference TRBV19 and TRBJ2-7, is DGGITQSPKYLFRKEGQNVTLSCEQNLNHDAMYWYRQDPGQGLRLIYYSQIVNDFQKGDIAEGYSVSREKKESFPLTVTSAQKNPTAFYLCASSITSGRVYEQYFGPGTRLTVT.

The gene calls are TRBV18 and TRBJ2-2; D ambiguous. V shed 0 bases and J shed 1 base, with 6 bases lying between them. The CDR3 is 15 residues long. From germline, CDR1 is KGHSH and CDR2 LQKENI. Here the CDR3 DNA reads TGTGCCAGCTCACCACCGTCCAGGAACACCGGGGAGCTGTTTTTT. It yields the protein CASSPPSRNTGELFF.

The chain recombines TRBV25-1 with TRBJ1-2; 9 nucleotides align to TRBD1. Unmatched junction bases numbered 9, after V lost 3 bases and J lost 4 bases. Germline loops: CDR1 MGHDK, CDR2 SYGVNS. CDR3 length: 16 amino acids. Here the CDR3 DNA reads TGTGCCAGCAGTGACCCCTCTACAGGGGGCGCCTATGGCTACACCTTC. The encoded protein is CASSDPSTGGAYGYTF.

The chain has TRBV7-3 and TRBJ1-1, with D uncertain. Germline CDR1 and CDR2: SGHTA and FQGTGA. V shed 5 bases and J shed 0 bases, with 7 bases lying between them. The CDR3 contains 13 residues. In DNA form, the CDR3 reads TGTGCCAGCAGCGGGCAGCTGAACACTGAAGCTTTCTTT. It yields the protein CASSGQLNTEAFF.

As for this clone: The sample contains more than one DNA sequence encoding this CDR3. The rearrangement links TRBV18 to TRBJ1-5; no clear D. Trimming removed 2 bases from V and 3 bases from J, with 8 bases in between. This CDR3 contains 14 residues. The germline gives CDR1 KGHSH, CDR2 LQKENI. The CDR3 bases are TGTGCCAGCTCACCAAGCCGAGTCAATCAGCCCCAGCATTTT. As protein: CASSPSRVNQPQHF.

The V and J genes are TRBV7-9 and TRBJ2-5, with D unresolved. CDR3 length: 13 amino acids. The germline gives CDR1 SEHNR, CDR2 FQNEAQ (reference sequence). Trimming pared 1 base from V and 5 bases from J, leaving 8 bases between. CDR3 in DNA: TGTGCCAGCAGCTTAGACCCACAGGAGACCCAGTACTTC. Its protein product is CASSLDPQETQYF.

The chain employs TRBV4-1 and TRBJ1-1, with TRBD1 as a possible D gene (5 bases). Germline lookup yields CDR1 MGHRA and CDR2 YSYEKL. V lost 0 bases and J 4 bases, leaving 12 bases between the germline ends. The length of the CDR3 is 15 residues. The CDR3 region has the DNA TGCGCCAGCAGCCAAGATCGACAGTTAGGCACTGAAGCTTTCTTT. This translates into CASSQDRQLGTEAFF.